This TCR beta chain was profiled in a study of vaccination effects on CD4 cells after COVID-19. V was shortened by 0 bases and J by 2 bases, with 9 bases between the two germline ends. The CDR3 extends over 15 amino acids. Germline assignment: CDR1 SGDLS and CDR2 YYNGEE. Sequencing was performed with immunoSEQ multiplex PCR; in TCRdb, only in-frame clones are kept and a portion is missing. This table has approximately 30,000 clones, about 70% appearing once. ViraFEST expansion of antigen-specific CD4+ T cells with viral peptide pools preceded sequencing. Once cultured for 10 days, the cells underwent separation to obtain CD4+ T cells. Having tested negative for nucleocapsid antibodies, the vaccine recipients showed no prior SARS-CoV-2 infection. Details on this clone: Its matching antigen is unknown.

Notes on the study in general: Healthy vaccinees had only 1 of 255 vaccine-induced clones cross-react with common cold coronaviruses.

The sequence came from a human donor who received a COVID-19 vaccine. V usage is TRBV9 and J usage is TRBJ2-1; D is perhaps TRBD1 (6 bases). Sequenced material: CD4+ T cells from PBMCs cultured with HCoV-NL63 spike peptides, taken before COVID-19 vaccination. The CDR3 here is CASSVAGTTYNEQFF. In nucleotides, the CDR3 is TGTGCCAGCAGCGTAGCCGGGACAACCTACAATGAGCAGTTCTTC.